Following are 13 T cell receptor beta chains from one sample sequenced in a study of blood T cell repertoires in COVID-19. TCRdb's table, derived via immunoSEQ multiplex PCR, lists solely in-frame clones and lacks some. The sample lists 150,000 or so clones, around 90% seen once, with around 0.5% in the top ten. The specimen was peripheral blood. All receptors come from a man aged 55 to 69 with COVID-19, enrolled during active disease.

V usage is TRBV28 and J usage is TRBJ1-5; TRBD1 matches 9 bases. The CDR3 is 16 residues long. V lost 2 bases, J lost 3 bases, and 5 bases stayed unmatched. Germline V gene sequence: CDR1 MDHEN, CDR2 SYDVKM. The CDR3 sequence: CASSLGDRVVNQPQHF. CDR3 DNA sequence: TGTGCCAGCAGTTTAGGGGACAGGGTGGTCAATCAGCCCCAGCATTTT.

The rearrangement uses TRBV30 and TRBJ1-1; 7 nucleotides line up with TRBD1. Unmatched junction bases numbered 11, after V lost 0 bases and J lost 1 base. CDR1 is GTSNPN, CDR2 SVGIG, per germline (reference sequence). This CDR3 is 17 amino acids long. The CDR3 protein is CAWSVRGGMGGNTEAFF. CDR3 nucleotide sequence: TGTGCCTGGAGTGTACGAGGGGGCATGGGGGGGAACACTGAAGCTTTCTTT. The full variable domain, completed using reference TRBV30 and TRBJ1-1, is SQTIHQWPATLVQPVGSPLSLECTVEGTSNPNLYWYRQAAGRGLQLLFYSVGIGQISSEVPQNLSASRPQDRQFILSSKKLLLSDSGFYLCAWSVRGGMGGNTEAFFGQGTRLTVV.

The rearrangement uses TRBV14 and TRBJ1-2, with D unresolved. The CDR3 has 14 residues. Germline V gene sequence: CDR1 SGHDN, CDR2 FVKESK. V dropped 0 bases and J dropped 7 bases, with 12 bases sitting between them. The CDR3 coding sequence is TGTGCCAGCAGCCAAGATCCGGGGTTTCGTGGCTACACCTTC. Amino acid sequence: CASSQDPGFRGYTF.

This chain uses TRBV6-4 with TRBJ1-6; 12 bases align to TRBD1. The CDR3 extends over 17 amino acids. Per germline, CDR1 MRHNA and CDR2 SNTAGT. V gave up 5 bases and J gave up 6 bases; unmatched junction bases: 8. The CDR3 sequence is CASSRSGTGGINSPLHF. As DNA, the CDR3 is TGTGCCAGCAGTCGTTCCGGGACAGGGGGCATTAATTCACCCCTCCACTTT.

The rearrangement links TRBV9 to TRBJ2-1, with 8 bases matching TRBD2. The germline V gene has CDR1 SGDLS and CDR2 YYNGEE. This CDR3 contains 15 residues. After removal of 3 bases from V and 6 bases from J, the junction contained 8 bases not matched to a gene. The CDR3 coding sequence is TGTGCCAGCAGCGAACGCGGGAGGCCCCTCAATGAGCAGTTCTTC. This translates into CASSERGRPLNEQFF.

This clone appeared a few times. The germline gene is not matched at one end of the junction; a read error may be the cause. The chain combines TRBV27 with TRBJ2-1; 10 bases line up with TRBD1. CDR3 length: 12 residues. Germline assignment: CDR1 MNHEY and CDR2 SMNVEV (reference sequence). CDR3 region: CASRMKGTGAVF. The CDR3, as DNA: TGTGCCAGCAGGATGAAGGGGACAGGGGCGGTCTTC.

The V and J genes are TRBV11-3 and TRBJ2-1; the match to TRBD1 covers 10 bases. V lost 7 bases, J lost 0 bases, and 3 bases stayed unmatched. The CDR3 runs 15 residues. Germline loops: CDR1 SGHNT, CDR2 YENEEA. The CDR3 loop is CASKGQGSSYNEQFF. The CDR3 DNA follows: TGTGCCAGCAAGGGACAGGGGAGCTCCTACAATGAGCAGTTCTTC.

J is TRBJ2-7 and V is TRBV5-1; D remains ambiguous. The CDR3 totals 13 residues. Germline V CDR1 and CDR2: SGHRS, YFSETQ. The germline V and J ends were trimmed by 1 base and 3 bases, with 8 bases remaining between them. CDR3 in DNA: TGCGCCAGCAGCTTGTCATTAGTCTACGAGCAGTACTTC. Its protein product is CASSLSLVYEQYF.

This clone was picked up one time. The gene calls are TRBV28 and TRBJ1-5, with no clear D. Germline-derived CDR1 and CDR2 are MDHEN and SYDVKM. The V end lost 6 bases, the J end lost 2 bases, and 14 bases lay between the germline ends. This CDR3 contains 15 residues. The CDR3 DNA reads as TGTGCCAGCAGCCCCGGTGGTGCCGGCAATCAGCCCCAGCATTTT. Protein product: CASSPGGAGNQPQHF.

V gene TRBV19 combines with J gene TRBJ1-4, with a possible D match to TRBD1 (6 bases). The V and J ends lost 10 bases and 8 bases respectively, with 26 bases between them. In germline, CDR1 is LNHDA, CDR2 SQIVND (reference sequence). This CDR3 comprises 16 residues. The CDR3 sequence: CATHGNPGDSNEKLFF. CDR3 nucleotide sequence: TGTGCCACACATGGGAACCCAGGGGATTCGAACGAAAAACTGTTTTTT.

The V and J genes are TRBV18 and TRBJ2-7; tentatively, D is TRBD2 (6 bases). CDR3 length: 15 residues. Trimming took 3 bases from V and 6 from J, leaving 18 bases between them. Looked up from germline, CDR1 is KGHSH and CDR2 is LQKENI. CDR3 in DNA: TGTGCCAGCTCACCGAATAGCGGAACCCCCAGCGAGCAGTACTTC. This sequence encodes CASSPNSGTPSEQYF.

The genes are TRBV6-4 and TRBJ1-5; no firm D call. Germline CDR1 and CDR2: MRHNA and SNTAGT. The CDR3 extends over 13 amino acids. V lost 3 bases, J lost 7 bases, and 10 bases lay in between. CDR3 sequence (DNA): TGTGCCAGCAGTGATCAGAGCGGGCAGCCCCAGCATTTT. Translated: CASSDQSGQPQHF.

The chain uses TRBV20-1 and TRBJ2-1; D ambiguous. The germline V gene encodes CDR1 DFQATT and CDR2 SNEGSKA (reference sequence). The CDR3 has 10 residues. V lost 6 bases and J lost 8, with 8 bases in between. The CDR3 DNA reads as TGCAGTGCCGCTCGGGATGAGCAGTTCTTC. Its translation: CSAARDEQFF.